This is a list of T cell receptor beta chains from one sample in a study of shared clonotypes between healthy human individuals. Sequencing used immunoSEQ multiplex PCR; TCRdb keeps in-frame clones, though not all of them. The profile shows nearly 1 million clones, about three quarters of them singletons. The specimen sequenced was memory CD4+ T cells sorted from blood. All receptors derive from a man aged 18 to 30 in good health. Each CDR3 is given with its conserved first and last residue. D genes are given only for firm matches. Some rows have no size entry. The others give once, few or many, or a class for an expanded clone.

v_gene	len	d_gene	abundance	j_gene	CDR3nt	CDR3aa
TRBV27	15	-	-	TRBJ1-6	TGTGCCAGCAGTTTAGGGACCTCTCTGAATTCACCCCTCCACTTT	CASSLGTSLNSPLHF
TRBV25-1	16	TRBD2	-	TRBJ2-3	TGTGCCAGCAGTGAAACTAGCGGGAGTGGAGCAGATACGCAGTATTTT	CASSETSGSGADTQYF
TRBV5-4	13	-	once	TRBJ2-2	TGTGCCAGCAGCTGGCCGGACACCGGGGAGCTGTTTTTT	CASSWPDTGELFF
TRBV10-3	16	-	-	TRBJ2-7	TGTGCCATCAGTGAAGGAGGGGGGTCAGAGCTCTACGAGCAGTACTTC	CAISEGGGSELYEQYF
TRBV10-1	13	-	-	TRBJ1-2	TGCGCCAGCAGTGAGGGGGACGGCTATGGCTACACCTTC	CASSEGDGYGYTF
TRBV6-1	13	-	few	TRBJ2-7	TGTGCCAGCAGTGTTGAACTCGACTACGAGCAGTACTTC	CASSVELDYEQYF
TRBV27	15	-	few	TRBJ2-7	TGTGCCAGCAGTTTCGGGGAGCCAAGCTCCTACGAGCAGTACTTC	CASSFGEPSSYEQYF
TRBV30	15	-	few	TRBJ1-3	TGTGCCTGGATCTACCGGACGGTCTCTAGGAACACCATATATTTT	CAWIYRTVSRNTIYF
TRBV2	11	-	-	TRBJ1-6	TGTGCCACCGGGGGGGGTTCACCCCTCCACTTT	CATGGGSPLHF
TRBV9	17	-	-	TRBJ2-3	TGTGCCAGCAGCGTAGGCTTCCGGACTAAGAACACAGATACGCAGTATTTT	CASSVGFRTKNTDTQYF
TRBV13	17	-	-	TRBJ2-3	TGTGCCAGCAGCTTAGGCCGGACTCAGAAACGCACAGATACGCAGTATTTT	CASSLGRTQKRTDTQYF
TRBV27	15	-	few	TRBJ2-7	TGTGCCAGCAGTTCCTATGAGGTAGGAACCTACGAGCAGTACTTC	CASSSYEVGTYEQYF
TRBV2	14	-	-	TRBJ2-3	TGTGCCAGCAGCCAGGACAGTGTCACAGATACGCAGTATTTT	CASSQDSVTDTQYF
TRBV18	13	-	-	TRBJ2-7	TGTGCCAGCTCACCACTCCAATTGGGCGAGCAGTACTTC	CASSPLQLGEQYF
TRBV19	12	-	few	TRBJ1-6	TGTGCCAGTAGTCCCCGAGGCAGCGCCCTCCACTTT	CASSPRGSALHF
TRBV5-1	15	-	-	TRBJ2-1	TGCGCCAGCAGCCAAGACGTTGCCCAATACAATGAGCAGTTCTTC	CASSQDVAQYNEQFF
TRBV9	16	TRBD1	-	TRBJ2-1	TGTGCCAGCAGCCCTCGACAGGGCGCAGGCTACAATGAGCAGTTCTTC	CASSPRQGAGYNEQFF
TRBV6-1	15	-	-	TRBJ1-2	TGTGCCAGCAGCCTCTCCGAACAGGGTAGTGGTGGCTACACCTTC	CASSLSEQGSGGYTF
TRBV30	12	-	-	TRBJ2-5	TGTGCCTGGAGTTGGGGACAAGAGACCCAGTACTTC	CAWSWGQETQYF
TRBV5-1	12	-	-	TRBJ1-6	TGCGCCAGCAGTCGTGAGGGGGCACCCCTCCACTTT	CASSREGAPLHF
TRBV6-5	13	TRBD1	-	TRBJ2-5	TGTGCCAGCAGATCAGGGGGCCGAAAGACCCAGTACTTC	CASRSGGRKTQYF
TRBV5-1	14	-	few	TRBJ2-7	TGCGCCAGCAGCCCGACCCCGAGCTCCTACGAGCAGTACTTC	CASSPTPSSYEQYF
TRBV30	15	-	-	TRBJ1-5	TGTGCCTGGAGTGTAGGGGGGAGGGCAGGTCAGCCCCAGCATTTT	CAWSVGGRAGQPQHF
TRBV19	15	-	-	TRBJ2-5	TGTGCCAGTAGTATAGTCTGGGCAGCTAGAGAGACCCAGTACTTC	CASSIVWAARETQYF
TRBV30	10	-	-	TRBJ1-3	TGTGCCTGGGGCCTAAACACCATATATTTT	CAWGLNTIYF
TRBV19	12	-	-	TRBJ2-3	TGTGCCAGTAGTGGGCTGGCAGATACGCAGTATTTT	CASSGLADTQYF
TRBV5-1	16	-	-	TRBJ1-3	TGCGCCAGCAGCATCGGGGGGGCACCCTCTGGAAACACCATATATTTT	CASSIGGAPSGNTIYF
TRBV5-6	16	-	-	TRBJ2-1	TGTGCCAGCAGCTTGTTTAGCCTCATTGGGAAGAATGAGCAGTTCTTC	CASSLFSLIGKNEQFF
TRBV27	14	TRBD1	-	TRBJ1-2	TGTGCCAGCAGTCCCCGGGACAGGTTCTATGGCTACACCTTC	CASSPRDRFYGYTF
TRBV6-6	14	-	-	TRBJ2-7	TGTGCCAGCGTATATGGATCATCTACCTACGAGCAGTACTTC	CASVYGSSTYEQYF
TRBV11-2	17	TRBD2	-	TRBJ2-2	TGTGCCAGCAGCTTAGAAGGGTCTAGCGGGAAAACCGGGGAGCTGTTTTTT	CASSLEGSSGKTGELFF
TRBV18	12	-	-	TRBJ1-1	TGTGCCAGCTCCCCGTTGGGTACTGAAGCTTTCTTT	CASSPLGTEAFF
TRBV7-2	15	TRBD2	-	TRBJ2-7	TGTGCCAGCAGCTTTCAAGCTAGCGGAACCTACGAGCAGTACTTC	CASSFQASGTYEQYF
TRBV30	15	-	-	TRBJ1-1	TGTGCCTGGAGCCCCCTTTCGGACAGCCTCACTGAAGCTTTCTTT	CAWSPLSDSLTEAFF
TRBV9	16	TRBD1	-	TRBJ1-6	TGTGCCAGCAGCCCCAGACAGGGGGCGGATAATTCACCCCTCCACTTT	CASSPRQGADNSPLHF
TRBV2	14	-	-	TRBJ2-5	TGTGCCAGCAGTGAAGACAGGTACCAGGAGACCCAGTACTTC	CASSEDRYQETQYF
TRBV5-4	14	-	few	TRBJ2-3	TGTGCCAGCACCAAACTAGAGGGCACAGATACGCAGTATTTT	CASTKLEGTDTQYF
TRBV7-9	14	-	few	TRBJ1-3	TGTGCCAGCAGCTTAAGTTACTCTGGAAACACCATATATTTT	CASSLSYSGNTIYF
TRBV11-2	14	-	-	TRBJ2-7	TGTGCCAGCATGGCTAGCCTCAGCTCCTACGAGCAGTACTTC	CASMASLSSYEQYF
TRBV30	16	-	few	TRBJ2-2	TGTGCCTGGAAAGAAGGGGCTAGGAGGAACACCGGGGAGCTGTTTTTT	CAWKEGARRNTGELFF
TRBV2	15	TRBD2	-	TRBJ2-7	TGTGCCAGCACTCCACTAGCGGGAGGATTCCACGAGCAGTACTTC	CASTPLAGGFHEQYF
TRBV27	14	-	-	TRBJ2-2	TGTGCCAGCAGAGGCAGACAGACAACCGGGGAGCTGTTTTTT	CASRGRQTTGELFF
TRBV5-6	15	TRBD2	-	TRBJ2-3	TGTGCCAGCAGCTTATCGCGGGGGGTAGCAGATACGCAGTATTTT	CASSLSRGVADTQYF
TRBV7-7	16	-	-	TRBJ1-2	TGTGCTAGCAGCCCTAACGTACAGACACTGAACTATGGCTACACCTTC	CASSPNVQTLNYGYTF
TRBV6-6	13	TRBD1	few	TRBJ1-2	TGTGCCAGCAGCTTGGGCAGGGGGTTTGGCTACACCTTC	CASSLGRGFGYTF
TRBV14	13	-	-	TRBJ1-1	TGTGCCAGCAGCCAAGATCTGGGAACTGAAGCTTTCTTT	CASSQDLGTEAFF
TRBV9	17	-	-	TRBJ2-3	TGTGCCAGCAGCGTAGGCTCCAGGGGGGCCACCACAGATACGCAGTATTTT	CASSVGSRGATTDTQYF
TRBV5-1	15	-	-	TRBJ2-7	TGCGCCAGCAGCTTGGGAAGCCTTGCAAACTACGAGCAGTACTTC	CASSLGSLANYEQYF
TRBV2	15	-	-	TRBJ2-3	TGTGCCAGCAGTGAAACGGGAGTTTCAACAGATACGCAGTATTTT	CASSETGVSTDTQYF
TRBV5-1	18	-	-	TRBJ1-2	TGCGCCAGCAGCTTGGCCCCGCAGGCCCTAAATACTAACTATGGCTACACCTTC	CASSLAPQALNTNYGYTF